This TCR beta chain was identified in a study of shared clonotypes between healthy human individuals. Germline CDR1 reads PRHDT; CDR2 reads FYEKMQ (reference sequence). The CDR3 sequence is 16 residues long. Trimming left V 2 bases short and J 3 bases short, with 13 bases between. An approximately 200 ng quantity of DNA, tens of thousands of T cell genomes, went into the sorted-subset replicate PCRs. Here immunoSEQ multiplex PCR was the method, and the copy in TCRdb shows in-frame clones only, minus some. The sample shows roughly 770,000 clones, 90% to 97% of them seen only once. The study's findings and limits: Shared clonotypes across all four donors exceeded non-shared ones in generation probability.

A word on this clone: Its antigen remains unknown.

The naive CD8 fraction comprised CD45RO-negative cells positively selected for CCR7 and excluded terminally differentiated effector memory CD45RA+ cells. HIV-negative, healthy adults without recent acute infections or vaccinations were the donors. This clonotype originated in a man younger than 40 in good health. The V gene is TRBV13, the J gene TRBJ2-2, with unresolved D. The sample was naive CD8+ T cells sorted from blood. The CDR3 DNA reads TGTGCCAGCAGCTTAATGCAGGACCAAGACACCGGGGAGCTGTTTTTT. Translating it yields CASSLMQDQDTGELFF.